This T cell receptor beta chain was sequenced in a study of blood T cell repertoires in COVID-19. About the research overall: Some COVID-19 samples were acute and others convalescent; all came from the United States, Italy and Spain. PBMCs, B-cell-depleted T cells, or T cells were the source of the cDNA or gDNA that made up the material.

Per the original data handling: Scientists estimated how many nucleated cells there were by amplifying reference gene primers. The protocol was immunoSEQ multiplex PCR, while the TCRdb copy is restricted to in-frame clones and leaves out a portion. V and J calls and clone size are given by that table; D and trimming were obtained from the DNA. Altogether 180,000 or so clones are present, around four fifths being singletons, with the ten largest covering about 15%. One Seattle source followed patients from active infection through their disease course. This clone has only one observation. This CDR3 contains 14 residues. The V end lost 3 bases, the J end lost 1 base, and 9 bases lay between the germline ends. From germline, CDR1 is LNHNV and CDR2 YYDKDF (reference sequence).

Sequenced: peripheral blood. V and J are TRBV15 and TRBJ1-1, with D possibly being TRBD1 (5 bases). This clonotype originated in a woman aged 70-85 years with COVID-19, enrolled during active disease. CDR3 in amino acids: CATSSRGPNTEAFF. The CDR3 nucleotides read TGTGCCACCAGCAGTAGGGGCCCGAACACTGAAGCTTTCTTT. Supplemented by reference TRBV15 and TRBJ1-1, the full variable domain reads DAMVIQNPRYQVTQFGKPVTLSCSQTLNHNVMYWYQQKSSQAPKLLFHYYDKDFNNEADTPDNFQSRRPNTSFCFLDIRSPGLGDTAMYLCATSSRGPNTEAFFGQGTRLTVV.